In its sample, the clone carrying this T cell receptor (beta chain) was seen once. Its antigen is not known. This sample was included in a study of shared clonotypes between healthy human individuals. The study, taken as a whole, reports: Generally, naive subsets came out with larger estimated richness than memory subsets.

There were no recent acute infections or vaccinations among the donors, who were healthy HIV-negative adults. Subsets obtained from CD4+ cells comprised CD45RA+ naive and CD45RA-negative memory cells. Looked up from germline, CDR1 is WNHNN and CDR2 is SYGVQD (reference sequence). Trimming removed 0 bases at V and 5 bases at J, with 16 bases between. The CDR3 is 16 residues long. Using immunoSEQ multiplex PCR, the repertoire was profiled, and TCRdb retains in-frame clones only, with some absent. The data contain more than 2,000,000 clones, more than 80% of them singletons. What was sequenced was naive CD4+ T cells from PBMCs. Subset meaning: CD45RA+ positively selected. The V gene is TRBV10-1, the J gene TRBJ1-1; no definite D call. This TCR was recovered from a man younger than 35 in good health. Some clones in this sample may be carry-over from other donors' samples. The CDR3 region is CASSESSPAGWTEAFF. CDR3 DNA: TGCGCCAGCAGTGAGTCTTCCCCGGCGGGATGGACTGAAGCTTTCTTT.